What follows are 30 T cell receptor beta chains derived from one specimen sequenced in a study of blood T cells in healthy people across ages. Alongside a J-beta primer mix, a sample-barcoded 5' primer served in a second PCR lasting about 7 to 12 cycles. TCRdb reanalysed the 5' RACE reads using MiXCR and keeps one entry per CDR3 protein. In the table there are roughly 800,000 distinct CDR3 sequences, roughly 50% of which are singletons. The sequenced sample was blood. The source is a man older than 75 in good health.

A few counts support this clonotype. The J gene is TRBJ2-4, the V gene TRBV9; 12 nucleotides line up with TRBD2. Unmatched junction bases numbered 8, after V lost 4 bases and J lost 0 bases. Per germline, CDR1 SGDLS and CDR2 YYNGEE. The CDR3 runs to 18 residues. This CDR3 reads CASSPTSGSDQAKNIQYF. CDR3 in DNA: TGTGCCAGCAGCCCGACTAGCGGGAGCGACCAAGCCAAAAACATTCAGTACTTC.

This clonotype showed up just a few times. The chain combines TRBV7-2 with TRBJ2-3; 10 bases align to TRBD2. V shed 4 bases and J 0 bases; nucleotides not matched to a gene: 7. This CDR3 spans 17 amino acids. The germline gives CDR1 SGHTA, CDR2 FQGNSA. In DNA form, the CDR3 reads TGTGCCAGCAGCTCGAGGACTAGCGGCCTTAGCACAGATACGCAGTATTTT. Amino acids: CASSSRTSGLSTDTQYF. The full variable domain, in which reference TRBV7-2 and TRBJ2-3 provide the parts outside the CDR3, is GAGVSQSPSNKVTEKGKDVELRCDPISGHTALYWYRQSLGQGLEFLIYFQGNSAPDKSGLPSDRFSAERTGGSVSTLTIQRTQQEDSAVYLCASSSRTSGLSTDTQYFGPGTRLTVL.

The CDR3 DNA follows: TGTGCCAGCTCACAAGGGGCCACCTACGAGCAGTACTTC. This translates into CASSQGATYEQYF. The rearrangement joins TRBV18 to TRBJ2-7, with a possible D match to TRBD1 (5 bases). From germline, CDR1 is KGHSH and CDR2 LQKENI. The CDR3 length is 13 residues. V lost 4 bases to trimming and J lost 2 bases, with 9 bases between them.

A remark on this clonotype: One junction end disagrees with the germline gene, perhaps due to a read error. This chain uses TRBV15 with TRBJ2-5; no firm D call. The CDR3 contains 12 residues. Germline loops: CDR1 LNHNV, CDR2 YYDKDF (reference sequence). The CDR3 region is CATRRDRLQQYF. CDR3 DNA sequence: TGTGCCACCCGCAGAGATCGTTTACAGCAGTACTTC.

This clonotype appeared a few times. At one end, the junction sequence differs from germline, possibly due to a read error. CDR3 amino acids: CASCQVGGVAKNIQYF. In DNA form, the CDR3 reads TGTGCCAGCTGCCAAGTTGGTGGGGTCGCCAAAAACATTCAGTACTTC. This chain connects TRBV3-1 to TRBJ2-4; D is uncertain. CDR3 length equals 16 residues. CDR1 and CDR2 from the germline V gene are LGHDT and YNNKEL (reference sequence).

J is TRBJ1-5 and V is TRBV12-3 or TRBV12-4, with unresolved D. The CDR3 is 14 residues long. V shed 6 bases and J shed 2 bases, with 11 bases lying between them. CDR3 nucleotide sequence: TGTGCCAGCAGGCGTAGACAACGCAATCAGCCCCAGCATTTT. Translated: CASRRRQRNQPQHF.

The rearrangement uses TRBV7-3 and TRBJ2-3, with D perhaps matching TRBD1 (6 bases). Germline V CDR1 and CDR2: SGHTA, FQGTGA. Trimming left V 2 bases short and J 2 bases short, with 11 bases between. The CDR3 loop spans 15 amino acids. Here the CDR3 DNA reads TGTGCCAGCAGCTTAGGGGGCTTGGACACAGATACGCAGTATTTT. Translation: CASSLGGLDTDTQYF.

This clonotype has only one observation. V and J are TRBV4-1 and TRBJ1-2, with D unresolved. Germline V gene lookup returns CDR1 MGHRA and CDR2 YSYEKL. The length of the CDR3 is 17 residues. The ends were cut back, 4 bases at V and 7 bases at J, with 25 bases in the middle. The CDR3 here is CASSRVRFAPSKSGYTF. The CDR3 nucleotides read TGCGCCAGCAGCCGGGTCAGGTTCGCCCCATCCAAGAGTGGCTACACCTTC.

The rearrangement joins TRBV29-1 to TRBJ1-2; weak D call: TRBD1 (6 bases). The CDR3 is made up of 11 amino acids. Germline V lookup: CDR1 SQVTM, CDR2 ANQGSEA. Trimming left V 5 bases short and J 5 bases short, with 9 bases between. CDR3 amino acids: CSVSGEYGYTF. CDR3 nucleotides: TGCAGCGTTTCAGGGGAATATGGCTACACCTTC. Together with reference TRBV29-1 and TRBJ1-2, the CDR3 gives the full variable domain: SAVISQKPSRDICQRGTSLTIQCQVDSQVTMMFWYRQQPGQSLTLIATANQGSEATYESGFVIDKFPISRPNLTFSTLTVSNMSPEDSSIYLCSVSGEYGYTFGSGTRLTVV.

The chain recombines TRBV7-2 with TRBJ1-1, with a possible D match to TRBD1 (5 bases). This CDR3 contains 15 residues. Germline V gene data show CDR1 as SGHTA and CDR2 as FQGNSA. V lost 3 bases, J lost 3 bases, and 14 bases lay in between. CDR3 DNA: TGTGCCAGCAGCTTTCGGCAGGGCGGGGACACTGAAGCTTTCTTT. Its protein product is CASSFRQGGDTEAFF.

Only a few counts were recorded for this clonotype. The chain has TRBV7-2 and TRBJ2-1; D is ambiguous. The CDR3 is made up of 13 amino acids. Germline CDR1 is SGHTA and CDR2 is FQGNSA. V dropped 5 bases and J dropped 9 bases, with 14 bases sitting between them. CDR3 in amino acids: CASSAFLRTEQFF. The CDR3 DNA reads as TGTGCCAGCAGCGCCTTCCTGCGGACTGAGCAGTTCTTC.

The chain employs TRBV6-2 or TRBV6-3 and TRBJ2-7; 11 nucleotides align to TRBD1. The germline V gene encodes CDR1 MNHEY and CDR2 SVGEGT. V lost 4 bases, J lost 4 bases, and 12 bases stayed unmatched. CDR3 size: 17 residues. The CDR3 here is CASSFSPSDRGQYEQYF. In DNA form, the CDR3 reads TGTGCCAGCAGTTTTTCCCCCTCGGACAGGGGGCAATACGAGCAGTACTTC.

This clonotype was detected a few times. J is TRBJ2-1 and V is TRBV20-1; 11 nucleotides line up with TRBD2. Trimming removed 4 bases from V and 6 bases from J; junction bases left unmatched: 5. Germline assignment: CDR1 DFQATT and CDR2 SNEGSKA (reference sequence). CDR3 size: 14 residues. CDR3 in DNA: TGCAGTGCTAACGCCGGGACTAGCGGCAATGAGCAGTTCTTC. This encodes CSANAGTSGNEQFF.

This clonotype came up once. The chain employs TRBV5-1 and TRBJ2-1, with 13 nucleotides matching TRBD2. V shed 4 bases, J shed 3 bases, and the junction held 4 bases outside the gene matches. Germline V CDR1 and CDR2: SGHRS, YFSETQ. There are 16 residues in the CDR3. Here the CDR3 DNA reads TGCGCCAGCAGCGCGGGACTAGCGGGAATCTACAATGAGCAGTTCTTC. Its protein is CASSAGLAGIYNEQFF.

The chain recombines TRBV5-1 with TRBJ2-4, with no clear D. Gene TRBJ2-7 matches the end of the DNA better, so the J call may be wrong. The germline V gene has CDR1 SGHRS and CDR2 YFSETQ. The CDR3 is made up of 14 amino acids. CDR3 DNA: TGCGCCAGCCGTGGATCCCTGGCTAACTACGAGCAGTACTTC. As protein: CASRGSLANYEQYF.

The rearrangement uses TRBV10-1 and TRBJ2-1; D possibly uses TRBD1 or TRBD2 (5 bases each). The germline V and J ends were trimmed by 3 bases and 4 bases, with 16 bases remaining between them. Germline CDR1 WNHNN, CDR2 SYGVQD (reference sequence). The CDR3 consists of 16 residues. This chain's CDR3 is CASSDPQGPQYNEQFF. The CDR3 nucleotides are TGCGCCAGCAGTGACCCGCAGGGACCCCAATACAATGAGCAGTTCTTC.

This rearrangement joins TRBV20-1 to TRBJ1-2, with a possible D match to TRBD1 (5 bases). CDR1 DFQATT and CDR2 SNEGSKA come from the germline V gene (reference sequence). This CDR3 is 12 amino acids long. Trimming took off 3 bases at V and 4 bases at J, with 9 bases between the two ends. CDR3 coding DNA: TGCAGTGCTAGTGGGGGTCCCTATGGCTACACCTTC. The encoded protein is CSASGGPYGYTF.

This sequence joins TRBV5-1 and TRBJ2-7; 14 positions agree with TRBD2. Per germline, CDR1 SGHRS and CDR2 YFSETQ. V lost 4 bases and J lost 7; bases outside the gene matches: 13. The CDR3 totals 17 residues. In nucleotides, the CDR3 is TGCGCCAGCAGCCAAGAGGGACTAGCGGGAGTGGTAAATGAGCAGTACTTC. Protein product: CASSQEGLAGVVNEQYF.

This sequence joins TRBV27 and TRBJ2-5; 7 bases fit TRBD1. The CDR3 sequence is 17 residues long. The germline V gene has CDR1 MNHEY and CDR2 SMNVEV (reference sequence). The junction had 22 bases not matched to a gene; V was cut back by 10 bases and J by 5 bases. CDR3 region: CATDPPMGQSGGETQYF. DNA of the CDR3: TGTGCCACCGATCCACCCATGGGACAGTCAGGTGGGGAGACCCAGTACTTC.

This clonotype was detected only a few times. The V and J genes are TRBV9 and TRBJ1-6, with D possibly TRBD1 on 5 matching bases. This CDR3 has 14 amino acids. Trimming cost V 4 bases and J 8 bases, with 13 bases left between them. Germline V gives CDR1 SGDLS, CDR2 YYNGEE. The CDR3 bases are TGTGCCAGCAGCTCGACAAGGGGCGATTCACCCCTCCACTTT. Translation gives CASSSTRGDSPLHF.

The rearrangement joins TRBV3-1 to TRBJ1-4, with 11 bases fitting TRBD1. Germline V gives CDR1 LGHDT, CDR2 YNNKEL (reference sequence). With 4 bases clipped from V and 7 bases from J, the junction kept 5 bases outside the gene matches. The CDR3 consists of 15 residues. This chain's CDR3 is CASSPGQGATEKLFF. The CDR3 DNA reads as TGTGCCAGCAGCCCCGGACAGGGGGCAACTGAAAAACTGTTTTTT.

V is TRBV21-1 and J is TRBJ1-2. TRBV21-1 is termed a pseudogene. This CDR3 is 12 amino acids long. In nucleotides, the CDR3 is TGTGCCAGCAGCAGCCCGACGTATGGCTACACCTTC. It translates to CASSSPTYGYTF.

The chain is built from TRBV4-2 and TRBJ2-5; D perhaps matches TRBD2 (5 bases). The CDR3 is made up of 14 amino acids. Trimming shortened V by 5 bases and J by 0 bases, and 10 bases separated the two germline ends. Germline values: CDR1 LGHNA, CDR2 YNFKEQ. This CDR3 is CASSKRTDQETQYF. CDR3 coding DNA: TGTGCCAGCAGCAAGCGGACGGACCAAGAGACCCAGTACTTC.

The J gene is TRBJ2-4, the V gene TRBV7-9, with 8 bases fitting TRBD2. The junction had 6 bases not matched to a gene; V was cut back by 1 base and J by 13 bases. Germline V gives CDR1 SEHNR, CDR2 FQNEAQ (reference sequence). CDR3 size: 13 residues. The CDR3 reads CASSLDAGGWQYF. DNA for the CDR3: TGTGCCAGCAGCTTAGATGCGGGAGGTTGGCAGTACTTC.

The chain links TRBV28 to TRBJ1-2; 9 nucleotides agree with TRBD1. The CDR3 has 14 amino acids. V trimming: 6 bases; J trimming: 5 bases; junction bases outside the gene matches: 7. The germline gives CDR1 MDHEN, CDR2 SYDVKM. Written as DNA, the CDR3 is TGTGCCAGCAGGACGGACAGGGGACCATATGGCTACACCTTC. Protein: CASRTDRGPYGYTF.

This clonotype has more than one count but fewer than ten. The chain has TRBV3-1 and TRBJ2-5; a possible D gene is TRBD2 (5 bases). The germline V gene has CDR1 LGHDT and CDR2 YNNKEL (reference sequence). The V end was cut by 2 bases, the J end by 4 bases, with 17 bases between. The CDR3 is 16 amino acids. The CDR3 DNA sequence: TGTGCCAGCAGCCAACTAGACTCTATTGGGAGAGAGACCCAGTACTTC. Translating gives CASSQLDSIGRETQYF.

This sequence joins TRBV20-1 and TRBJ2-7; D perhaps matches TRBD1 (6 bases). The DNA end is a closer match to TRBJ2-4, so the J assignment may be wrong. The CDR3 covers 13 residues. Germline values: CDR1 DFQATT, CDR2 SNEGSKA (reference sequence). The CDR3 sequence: CSARDRGRNIQYF. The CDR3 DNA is TGCAGTGCTAGGGACAGAGGTCGAAACATTCAGTACTTC.

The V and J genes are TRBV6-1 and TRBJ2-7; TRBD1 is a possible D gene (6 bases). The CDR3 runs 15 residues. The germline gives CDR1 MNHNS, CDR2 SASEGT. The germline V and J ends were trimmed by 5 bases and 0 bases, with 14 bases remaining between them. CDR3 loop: CASSPDRRSSYEQYF. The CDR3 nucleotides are TGTGCCAGCAGTCCCGACAGGCGAAGCTCCTACGAGCAGTACTTC.

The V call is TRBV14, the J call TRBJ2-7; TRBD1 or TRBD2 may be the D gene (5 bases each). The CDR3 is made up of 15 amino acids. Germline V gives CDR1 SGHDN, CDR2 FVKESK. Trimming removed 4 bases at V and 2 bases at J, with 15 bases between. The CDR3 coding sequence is TGTGCCAGCAGCCCATCCCGGGACGGACCCTACGAGCAGTACTTC. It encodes CASSPSRDGPYEQYF.

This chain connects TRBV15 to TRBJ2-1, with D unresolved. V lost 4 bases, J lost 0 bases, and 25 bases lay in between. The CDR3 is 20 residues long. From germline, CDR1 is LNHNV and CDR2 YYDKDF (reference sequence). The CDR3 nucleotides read TGTGCCACCAGCATAGGACCATCCGATAACTTCCCAAGCTCCTACAATGAGCAGTTCTTC. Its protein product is CATSIGPSDNFPSSYNEQFF.